Below, 2 T cell receptor beta chains from the same sample are listed, as sequenced in a study of Tregs in tolerant kidney transplant recipients. Here immunoSEQ multiplex PCR was the method, and the copy in TCRdb shows in-frame clones only, minus some. The repertoire has some 70,000 clones, 85% to 90% of them found once; the top ten carry around 0.4%. Sequencing used CD4+ T cells from blood, obtained before the transplant. The receptor set was obtained from a human donor who received a combined kidney and bone marrow transplant.

V gene TRBV7-3 combines with J gene TRBJ2-2; 7 positions agree with TRBD2. V shed 4 bases and J 2 bases; nucleotides not matched to a gene: 10. Germline lookup yields CDR1 SGHTA and CDR2 FQGTGA. This CDR3 has 17 amino acids. This CDR3 reads CASSYHFSGINTGELFF. CDR3 sequence (DNA): TGTGCCAGCAGCTATCATTTCAGCGGGATAAACACCGGGGAGCTGTTTTTT.

The chain has TRBV9 and TRBJ1-5; D remains ambiguous. Trimming stripped 3 bases from V and 4 bases from J, with 8 bases between. The CDR3 runs 13 residues. Germline V lookup: CDR1 SGDLS, CDR2 YYNGEE. The CDR3, as DNA: TGTGCCAGCAGCGCGGACTTAAATCAGCCCCAGCATTTT. It codes for CASSADLNQPQHF. Together with reference TRBV9 and TRBJ1-5, the CDR3 gives the full variable domain: DSGVTQTPKHLITATGQRVTLRCSPRSGDLSVYWYQQSLDQGLQFLIQYYNGEERAKGNILERFSAQQFPDLHSELNLSSLELGDSALYFCASSADLNQPQHFGDGTRLSIL.